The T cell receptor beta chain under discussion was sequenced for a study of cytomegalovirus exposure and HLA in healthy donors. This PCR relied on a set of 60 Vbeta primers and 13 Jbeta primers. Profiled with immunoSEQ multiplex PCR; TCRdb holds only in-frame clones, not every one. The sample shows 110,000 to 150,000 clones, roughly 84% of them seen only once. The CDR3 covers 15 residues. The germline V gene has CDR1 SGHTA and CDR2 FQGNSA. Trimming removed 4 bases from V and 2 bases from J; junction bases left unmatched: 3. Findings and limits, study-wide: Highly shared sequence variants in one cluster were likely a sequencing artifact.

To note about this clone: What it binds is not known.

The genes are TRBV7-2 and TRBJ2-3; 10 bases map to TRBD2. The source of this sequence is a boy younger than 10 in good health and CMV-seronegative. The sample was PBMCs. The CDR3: CASSSSGGDTDTQYF. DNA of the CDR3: TGTGCCAGCAGCTCCAGCGGGGGGGACACAGATACGCAGTATTTT.